This T cell receptor (beta chain) stems from a study of persistence of HIV-infected CD4 T cells. General study points: CMV- and Gag-responding cells had lower TCRbeta richness than CD3/CD28-responding cells.

The stimulus was lysate of CMV-infected fibroblasts, about 10 ug/mL. CD40L/CD69 double-negative CD45RO-high memory CD4+ T cells were collected. The immunoSEQ assay was version 4, run in survey mode. Data came from immunoSEQ multiplex PCR; TCRdb stores just in-frame clones and leaves some out. This sample carries about 33,000 clones, about four fifths of them seen once, and the ten largest clones take about 6%. Germline CDR1 LNHDA, CDR2 SQIVND (reference sequence). V was cut by 4 bases and J by 5 bases, with 10 bases left in between. This CDR3 spans 13 amino acids. This clone was observed a single time. Antigen unknown.

The sequence derives from an adult woman with HIV who was CMV-seropositive. Here the sequenced sample was CD4+ T cells sorted from PBMCs after approximately 20-hour stimulation, taken from a patient who received antiretroviral therapy. This chain joins TRBV19 and TRBJ2-3; a possible D gene is TRBD1 (6 bases). The CDR3 DNA sequence: TGTGCCAGTAGTAAGGCAGGGGTAGATACGCAGTATTTT. The encoded protein is CASSKAGVDTQYF.